This TCR beta chain was identified in a study of blood T cell repertoires in COVID-19 (dated by TCRdb to the early 2020s). For the study in its entirety: Collaborator samples came from the United States, Italy and Spain and covered acute and convalescent phases of COVID-19. The material from the prospective study consisted of cDNA or gDNA derived from T cells, B-cell-depleted T cells, or PBMCs. The dataset comprised deeply sampled blood TCRbeta repertoires from subjects exposed to, actively infected with, or recovered from COVID-19. The repertoires were released in a freely available public database intended as a resource for research on the immune response to SARS-CoV-2. Samples came from the ongoing ImmuneRACE study (first 160 participants) plus 1,254 subjects from 6 global collaborators. The sample metadata nearly always contained a de-identified subject ID, COVID-19 status, age in years and sex. Where HLA class I and class II types were available, the types were taken from metadata supplied by the sample provider, not from assay-based typing. General findings and caveats noted by the study authors: The amount of clinical and demographic metadata varied by source and participant and was provided uncurated.

A word on this clone: Its antigen is not yet known. Base quality data are lacking; no much larger clone is found one base away.

TCRbeta CDR3 regions were amplified from genomic DNA using the immunoSEQ Assay, a bias-controlled multiplex PCR. For the original study's pipeline: Nucleated cell counts per sample were estimated from amplification of reference gene primers within the assay. To quantify the absolute abundance of each unique TCRbeta CDR3 rearrangement, sequence reads were collapsed and filtered. For each sample, productive Simpson clonality was calculated as the square root of Simpson's diversity index across productive rearrangements. TCRdb took over this immuneACCESS table, retaining in-frame rearrangements with V and J assigned. Such tables are incomplete; in checked studies, under half of the missing clones stem from an unresolved V gene, and the remainder is unexplained. V, J and clone size are those of that table, while D and trimming were read from the DNA. The sample contains about 200,000 clones, 88% of them found a single time. 6% of the sample lies in the top ten.

Collaborating institutions collected whole blood in K2EDTA tubes following their own protocols. For TCRbeta analysis, collaborators shipped samples in one of three forms: frozen whole blood, isolated PBMCs, or DNA extracted from either of those sample types. In the germline V gene, CDR1 corresponds to SGHVS and CDR2 to FQNEAQ. V sheds 2 bases and J sheds 2 bases, leaving 13 bases between their ends. Including the terminal cysteine and phenylalanine, the CDR3 comprises 15 residues. The entry retains the CDR3 DNA only, 45 bases that are in frame from base 1. The origin of this receptor is a man aged 35 to 55 with active or convalescent COVID-19. The chain joins TRBV7-8 to TRBJ2-7; perhaps TRBD1 is the D gene, with 5 bases matching. Sequencing input: peripheral blood. The CDR3 in this case is CASSLSAGLTYEQYF. The sequenced DNA is TGTGCCAGCAGCTTATCGGCAGGGTTAACCTACGAGCAGTACTTC.